A selection of T cell receptor beta chains follows, all from one sample in a study of CD8+ T cells in alopecia areata. Sequenced by immunoSEQ multiplex PCR; TCRdb stores in-frame clones only, minus some. Among over 100,000 clones listed, about 49% were seen once. Sample: CD8+ T cells sorted from blood, taken at week 0. The source of these receptors is a human donor with alopecia areata. The CDR3 runs from the conserved cysteine through the conserved F or W. The D gene is left open where the match is weak. Clone size is not always given. Where it is, it says once, few, many or a class for expanded clones.

clone_size | d_call | j_call | v_call | cdr3_aa | cdr3_nt
NA | NA | TRBJ1-1 | TRBV30 | CAWSVQRKEAFF | TGTGCCTGGAGTGTACAGCGGAAAGAAGCTTTCTTT
few | NA | TRBJ2-1 | TRBV4-3 | CASSQDRGFGNEQFF | TGCGCCAGCAGCCAAGACAGGGGATTTGGCAATGAGCAGTTCTTC
few | NA | TRBJ1-3 | TRBV23-1 | CASSGVHF | TGCGCCAGCAGCGGGGTTCATTTT
NA | NA | TRBJ1-2 | TRBV10-3 | CAISESPGEYGYTF | TGTGCCATCAGTGAGTCTCCAGGGGAGTATGGCTACACCTTC
NA | NA | TRBJ2-2 | TRBV27 | CASSLYGGPGELFF | TGTGCCAGCAGTTTGTACGGTGGGCCCGGGGAGCTGTTTTTT
few | NA | TRBJ2-1 | TRBV5-6 | CASSPDIYTATYNEQFF | TGTGCCAGCAGCCCAGACATTTATACTGCCACCTACAATGAGCAGTTCTTC
NA | NA | TRBJ2-2 | TRBV6-5 | CASSSTGELFF | TGTGCCAGCAGTTCCACCGGGGAGCTGTTTTTT
NA | TRBD2 | TRBJ2-3 | TRBV2 | CASSEGASGGPDTQYF | TGTGCCAGCAGTGAAGGAGCAAGCGGGGGGCCGGATACGCAGTATTTT
NA | TRBD1 | TRBJ2-6 | TRBV4-3 | CASSQGTGGANVLTF | TGCGCCAGCAGCCAAGGGACAGGTGGGGCCAACGTCCTGACTTTC
NA | NA | TRBJ2-7 | TRBV2 | CASSESIDSYEQYF | TGTGCCAGCAGTGAATCTATAGACAGCTACGAGCAGTACTTC
few | NA | TRBJ1-2 | TRBV27 | CASSLLLGPNYGYTF | TGTGCCAGCAGTTTATTACTAGGACCAAACTATGGCTACACCTTC
NA | TRBD2 | TRBJ2-3 | TRBV30 | CAWEGLAGRTDTQYF | TGTGCCTGGGAAGGACTAGCGGGGAGGACAGATACGCAGTATTTT
few | NA | TRBJ2-3 | TRBV2 | CASKPSFSDTQYF | TGTGCCAGCAAGCCTAGCTTTTCAGATACGCAGTATTTT
few | TRBD1 | TRBJ1-1 | TRBV29-1 | CSVAGTGLNTEAFF | TGCAGCGTCGCCGGGACAGGGTTGAACACTGAAGCTTTCTTT
few | TRBD2 | TRBJ2-5 | TRBV29-1 | CSVEEPGGQETQYF | TGCAGCGTTGAGGAGCCGGGGGGCCAAGAGACCCAGTACTTC
NA | NA | TRBJ1-2 | TRBV6-1 | CALRVGMEGNYGYTF | TGTGCCTTGCGGGTAGGGATGGAGGGGAACTATGGCTACACCTTC
few | NA | TRBJ2-3 | TRBV11-2 | CASSLDRGTDTQYF | TGTGCCAGCAGCTTAGATCGGGGCACAGATACGCAGTATTTT
few | NA | TRBJ2-7 | TRBV27 | CASSLQESSYEQYF | TGTGCCAGCAGTCTACAGGAGAGCTCCTACGAGCAGTACTTC
NA | NA | TRBJ2-7 | TRBV7-8 | CASSLFGSTYEQYF | TGTGCCAGCAGCTTATTCGGCAGCACCTACGAGCAGTACTTC
NA | TRBD1 | TRBJ2-3 | TRBV6-4 | CASSDGTASDTQYF | TGTGCCAGCAGTGACGGGACAGCGTCAGATACGCAGTATTTT
NA | NA | TRBJ2-7 | TRBV7-7 | CASSLGVGSIHEQYF | TGTGCTAGCAGCTTAGGGGTAGGGTCTATCCACGAGCAGTACTTC
NA | NA | TRBJ1-2 | TRBV29-1 | CSVEVFDELNWKFNYGYTF | TGCAGCGTTGAAGTTTTTGACGAACTTAATTGGAAATTTAACTATGGCTACACCTTC
NA | NA | TRBJ2-7 | TRBV11-2 | CASSFGGDLYEQYF | TGTGCCAGCAGCTTTGGCGGGGACCTATACGAGCAGTACTTC
few | NA | TRBJ2-1 | TRBV11-2 | CASSLQGKQFF | TGTGCCAGCAGCTTACAAGGGAAGCAGTTCTTC
few | NA | TRBJ2-7 | TRBV5-4 | CASSTGSYEQYF | TGTGCCAGCAGCACAGGATCCTACGAGCAGTACTTC
few | NA | TRBJ1-1 | TRBV2 | CASGLGSIEAFF | TGTGCCAGCGGGTTGGGATCAATAGAAGCTTTCTTT
NA | TRBD1 | TRBJ2-7 | TRBV6-4 | CASSYPTGGSSYEQYF | TGTGCCAGCAGTTACCCGACAGGGGGCAGCTCCTACGAGCAGTACTTC
few | TRBD1 | TRBJ2-7 | TRBV10-3 | CAIRVTGGGDEQYF | TGTGCCATCAGAGTGACAGGGGGCGGCGACGAGCAGTACTTC
once | NA | TRBJ1-1 | TRBV29-1 | CSAHQVMGAFF | TGCAGCGCCCACCAAGTAATGGGGGCTTTCTTT
NA | TRBD2 | TRBJ2-5 | TRBV27 | CASSYGGAQETQYF | TGTGCCAGCAGTTACGGGGGGGCCCAAGAGACCCAGTACTTC
NA | NA | TRBJ2-7 | TRBV29-1 | CSVEFGPYEQYF | TGCAGCGTTGAATTCGGTCCCTACGAGCAGTACTTC
few | NA | TRBJ2-3 | TRBV25-1 | CASTDSGGGADTQYF | TGTGCCAGCACCGACTCGGGGGGCGGGGCAGATACGCAGTATTTT
few | NA | TRBJ2-5 | TRBV6-5 | CASSYDGEETQYF | TGTGCCAGCAGTTACGACGGGGAAGAGACCCAGTACTTC
NA | NA | TRBJ1-1 | TRBV9 | CASSVGDTEAFF | TGTGCCAGCAGCGTAGGGGACACTGAAGCTTTCTTT
few | NA | TRBJ2-2 | TRBV6-6 | CASSYSGPNTGELFF | TGTGCCAGCAGTTACTCGGGACCGAACACCGGGGAGCTGTTTTTT
NA | TRBD1 | TRBJ2-7 | TRBV5-4 | CASSLGTENYEQYF | TGTGCCAGCAGCCTCGGGACAGAGAACTACGAGCAGTACTTC
NA | TRBD1 | TRBJ2-1 | TRBV9 | CASSGDRDHEQFF | TGTGCCAGCAGCGGCGACAGGGACCATGAGCAGTTCTTC
few | NA | TRBJ2-2 | TRBV14 | CASSQKMRKAGELFF | TGTGCCAGCAGCCAAAAAATGCGTAAGGCCGGGGAGCTGTTTTTT
NA | NA | TRBJ2-1 | TRBV2 | CASSEGQTSYNEQFF | TGTGCCAGCAGTGAGGGGCAGACCTCCTACAATGAGCAGTTCTTC
NA | NA | TRBJ2-2 | TRBV2 | CASSEGAGLTGELFF | TGTGCCAGCAGTGAAGGGGCAGGGCTCACCGGGGAGCTGTTTTTT
few | NA | TRBJ1-2 | TRBV10-3 | CAISDEDTRGGYTF | TGTGCCATCAGTGATGAAGACACAAGAGGTGGCTACACCTTC
NA | NA | TRBJ2-7 | TRBV6-5 | CASSYSDSSYEQYF | TGTGCCAGCAGTTACTCCGACAGCTCCTACGAGCAGTACTTC
NA | NA | TRBJ2-3 | TRBV4-1 | CASSQDGTVQDTQYF | TGCGCCAGCAGCCAAGATGGTACCGTGCAGGATACGCAGTATTTT
once | TRBD2 | TRBJ2-5 | TRBV13 | CASSLTSGEETQYF | TGTGCCAGCAGCTTGACTAGCGGTGAAGAGACCCAGTACTTC